The clone carrying this T cell receptor beta chain was observed a few times. Its antigen is not identified. These data are taken from a study of beta chain features in type 1 diabetes. For the study at large: Cell yields, gender and age were similar in healthy donors and patients. Whole-study findings and limits: Patients with type 1 diabetes carried fewer insertions and had more deletions at their VDJ junctions. In every one of the four CD4+ subsets, TCRB CDR3s were moderately but significantly shorter in Type 1 diabetes patients. Cells carrying high TCR expression could end up over-represented when cDNA is sequenced.

All of the isolated RNA was reverse transcribed, so expressed TCRB transcripts were sequenced. Assay: immunoSEQ multiplex PCR; the TCRdb copy retains only in-frame clones and omits some. Here the sample spans 150,000 to 200,000 clones, approximately 7.9% being singletons. The CDR3 loop spans 15 amino acids. CDR1 SQVTM and CDR2 ANQGSEA come from the germline V gene. V dropped 1 base and J dropped 6; count of bases not matched to a gene: 9. The specimen was central memory CD4+ T cells from blood. The clonotype comes from a man between 18 and 35 years old with type 1 diabetes. The rearrangement links TRBV29-1 to TRBJ2-1; the match to TRBD2 covers 7 bases. The CDR3 region has the DNA TGCAGCGTTGAAGGAAGCGGGGTCGGGGCCAATGAGCAGTTCTTC. It translates to CSVEGSGVGANEQFF.